This is a list of T cell receptor beta chains from one sample in a study of vaccination effects on CD4 cells after COVID-19. TCRdb keeps only in-frame clones here, not all; method: immunoSEQ multiplex PCR. The sample consists of about 48,000 clones, 75% to 85% of them appearing once. No antigen has been identified for these receptors. The sample was CD4+ T cells from PBMCs cultured with HCoV-OC43 spike peptides, taken before COVID-19 vaccination. These receptors were taken from a human donor who received a COVID-19 vaccine. Both conserved end residues are trimmed from each CDR3. Clone size is not always given. Where it is, it says once, few, many or a class for expanded clones.

TRBJ2-1 | NA | TRBV6-5 | ASSPDRGNYNEQF
TRBJ1-1 | NA | TRBV5-1 | ASSFGQGYTEAF
TRBJ2-6 | NA | TRBV4-1 | ASSQGQAYQLGANVLT
TRBJ2-1 | once | TRBV30 | AWSSGGSYNEQF
TRBJ2-3 | NA | TRBV2 | ASSTDRGADTQY
TRBJ1-4 | NA | TRBV5-1 | ASSQGLNNEKLF
TRBJ2-3 | NA | TRBV5-1 | ASSLEGTGLGGTDTQY
TRBJ2-2 | NA | TRBV2 | AGIRDRNTGELF
TRBJ1-6 | NA | TRBV11-2 | ASSLVSSSYNSPLH
TRBJ2-6 | NA | TRBV5-1 | ASSLDGAGANVLT
TRBJ1-6 | NA | TRBV5-1 | ASSRATDTRFNSPLH
TRBJ1-2 | NA | TRBV27 | ASSPPGGGYGYT
TRBJ2-1 | NA | TRBV19 | ASSTSSTGNGEQF
TRBJ1-3 | NA | TRBV5-8 | ASSLWGRSGNTIY
TRBJ1-2 | NA | TRBV7-3 | ASSLDGTGDYGYT
TRBJ2-5 | once | TRBV28 | ASFGPGEGETQY
TRBJ2-2 | NA | TRBV28 | ASSLSGAGELF
TRBJ2-3 | NA | TRBV30 | ALDRGRTDTQY
TRBJ2-1 | NA | TRBV5-8 | ASSLLGKYEQF
TRBJ1-4 | NA | TRBV6-5 | ASSLGAATNEKLF
TRBJ2-4 | NA | TRBV6-5 | ASIRGVEGIEY
TRBJ2-1 | NA | TRBV10-2 | ASTLTSGGTNEQF
TRBJ1-6 | few | TRBV28 | ASSSSNSPLH
TRBJ1-1 | NA | TRBV29-1 | SVEEGQGRKAF
TRBJ2-1 | once | TRBV2 | ASSDTRYEQF
TRBJ2-3 | once | TRBV4-1 | ASSRTSGGPLGTDTQY
TRBJ2-3 | NA | TRBV12-5 | ASGSVIQGLPDTQY
TRBJ1-1 | NA | TRBV24-1 | ATSDYRYTEAF
TRBJ2-2 | NA | TRBV3-1/TRBV3-2 | ASSQTRGGQGSNTGELF
TRBJ2-3 | once | TRBV5-1 | ASSLGQSTDTQY
TRBJ2-3 | NA | TRBV4-2 | ASSLTGGPPDTQY
TRBJ2-2 | NA | TRBV7-2 | ASSLAVRGGAAGELF
TRBJ1-3 | few | TRBV14 | ASSQDIAGGRRNTIY
TRBJ2-3 | NA | TRBV6-2/TRBV6-3 | ASSYFGGTSTDTQY
TRBJ1-1 | NA | TRBV4-1 | ASSRPGAGGRSTEAF
TRBJ2-1 | NA | TRBV9 | ASSVSGGAQEQF
TRBJ2-1 | NA | TRBV5-8 | ASSLGVNAGGPINEQF
TRBJ2-1 | NA | TRBV19 | ASSVGGARGNEQF
TRBJ2-6 | NA | TRBV4-1 | ASSQKGGSGANVLT
TRBJ2-6 | NA | TRBV27 | ASILFPRGLTTSGANVLT
TRBJ1-4 | NA | TRBV12-5 | ASGLATVNEKLF
TRBJ1-1 | NA | TRBV5-8 | ASSLGTRGTAF
TRBJ1-1 | NA | TRBV7-8 | ASSLATLNTEAF
TRBJ1-2 | NA | TRBV19 | ASSTHGYSYT
TRBJ2-1 | few | TRBV25-1 | ATRKAGTRYNEQF
TRBJ1-6 | few | TRBV30 | AWSNDRVRNSPLH